This T cell receptor (beta chain) is from a study of T cell responses to AZD1222 COVID-19 vaccine. Libraries were prepared by immunoSEQ multiplex PCR; TCRdb keeps only in-frame clonotypes and omits some of them. Of about 70,000 clones listed, 88% were seen once; the top ten hold more than 4.5%. The clonotype was recovered from an adult who received the MenACWY meningococcal vaccine as a control. This material consisted of peripheral blood, taken 28 days after the second dose of the MenACWY control vaccine.

DNA for the CDR3: TGTGCCAGCATTCCGGTGGGGGACGGAATGGTTGGCTACACCTTC. This sequence encodes CASIPVGDGMVGYTF. The chain is built from TRBV28 and TRBJ1-2, with D perhaps matching TRBD1 (5 bases). This CDR3 has 15 residues. Looked up from germline, CDR1 is MDHEN and CDR2 is SYDVKM. The V and J ends lost 7 bases and 7 bases respectively, with 22 bases between them.